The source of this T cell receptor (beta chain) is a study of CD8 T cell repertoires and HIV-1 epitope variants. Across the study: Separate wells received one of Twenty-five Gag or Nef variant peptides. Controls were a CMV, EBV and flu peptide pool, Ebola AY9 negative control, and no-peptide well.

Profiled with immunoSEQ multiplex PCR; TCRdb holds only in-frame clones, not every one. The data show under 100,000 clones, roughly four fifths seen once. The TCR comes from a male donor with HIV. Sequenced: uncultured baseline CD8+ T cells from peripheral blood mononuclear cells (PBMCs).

The CDR3 is CASSLAGTSGSSSYEQYF. In DNA, the CDR3 is TGTGCCAGCAGCTTAGCAGGGACTAGCGGGTCTAGCTCCTACGAGCAGTACTTC. The chain joins TRBV11-2 to TRBJ2-7; 12 bases match TRBD2. The germline V gene encodes CDR1 SGHAT and CDR2 FQNNGV. Trimming cost V 1 base and J 0 bases; bases outside gene matches: 7. The CDR3 loop spans 18 amino acids.